The next 30 T cell receptor beta chains were all read from a single sample in a study of response to subunit inactivated influenza vaccine. Via MiXCR, TCRdb re-called the RT-PCR reads, giving one row per CDR3 protein. The sample lists about 520,000 distinct CDR3 sequences, about 25% occurring once. The input for sequencing was CD4+ T cells sorted from PBMCs, taken about 5 days after vaccination. These receptors came from a man between 50 and 59 years old who received an inactivated influenza vaccine.

On this clonotype: A much larger clone lies a single base off, so this may be a read error. V gene TRBV27 combines with J gene TRBJ2-1; weak D call: TRBD1 (5 bases). Per germline, CDR1 MNHEY and CDR2 SMNVEV (reference sequence). V dropped 0 bases and J dropped 4 bases, with 13 bases sitting between them. This CDR3 region has 16 residues. The CDR3 loop reads CASSLSRGIEYNEQFF. CDR3 sequence (DNA): TGTGCCAGCAGTTTATCAAGGGGAATAGAATACAATGAGCAGTTCTTC.

Only a few counts were recorded for this clonotype. The rearrangement uses TRBV30 and TRBJ1-4, with a tentative D call TRBD1 (5 bases). The length of the CDR3 is 12 residues. The V end lost 7 bases, the J end lost 8 bases, and 14 bases lay between the germline ends. CDR1 and CDR2 (germline): GTSNPN, SVGIG (reference sequence). The DNA of the CDR3 is TGTGCCTTCGGACATTCCAGGGAAAAACTGTTTTTT. This codes for CAFGHSREKLFF.

This clonotype was observed many times. The J gene is TRBJ2-7, the V gene TRBV5-1; D is undetermined. The CDR3 has 14 residues. Trimming shortened V by 4 bases and J by 0 bases, and 11 bases separated the two germline ends. CDR1 is SGHRS, CDR2 YFSETQ, per germline. CDR3 DNA: TGCGCCAGCAGCCCCGGGCCCGACTCCTACGAGCAGTACTTC. This codes for CASSPGPDSYEQYF.

The chain combines TRBV18 with TRBJ2-3; no reliable D call. The germline CDR1 and CDR2 sequences are KGHSH and LQKENI. The CDR3 is made up of 14 amino acids. The V gene lost 2 bases and the J gene lost 4 bases, with 10 bases spanning the gap. This chain's CDR3 is CASSPGVRADTQYF. The DNA of the CDR3 is TGTGCCAGCTCACCAGGGGTTCGCGCAGATACGCAGTATTTT.

The chain links TRBV5-1 to TRBJ2-2; no clear D gene. This CDR3 has 13 residues. Germline loops: CDR1 SGHRS, CDR2 YFSETQ. V was shortened by 3 bases and J by 6 bases, with 9 bases between the two germline ends. The CDR3: CASSSGPPGELFF. CDR3 DNA sequence: TGCGCCAGCAGCTCAGGACCCCCCGGGGAGCTGTTTTTT.

The chain couples TRBV29-1 to TRBJ1-2; D not resolved. Between the trimmed V and J ends, which lost 4 bases and 8 bases, there was a span of 11 bases. The CDR3 has 11 amino acids. Germline V gene sequence: CDR1 SQVTM, CDR2 ANQGSEA. The CDR3 sequence is CSVVGVNGYTF. The CDR3 coding sequence is TGCAGCGTTGTGGGAGTTAACGGCTACACCTTC.

This clonotype was seen more than once but under ten times. The J gene is TRBJ2-5, the V gene TRBV7-2; weak D call: TRBD1 (6 bases). Germline loops: CDR1 SGHTA, CDR2 FQGNSA. V was shortened by 5 bases and J by 5 bases, with 18 bases between the two germline ends. The CDR3 extends over 15 amino acids. CDR3 amino acids: CASSRNQGLRETQYF. The CDR3 DNA follows: TGTGCCAGCAGCCGAAACCAGGGGCTTCGGGAGACCCAGTACTTC.

The chain has TRBV15 and TRBJ1-2; D is unresolved. The CDR3 loop spans 14 amino acids. The V end lost 5 bases, the J end lost 5 bases, and 15 bases lay between the germline ends. Germline-derived CDR1 and CDR2 are LNHNV and YYDKDF (reference sequence). This CDR3 is CATSAQGRDYGYTF. The CDR3 DNA sequence: TGTGCCACCAGCGCTCAAGGACGCGATTATGGCTACACCTTC.

The V gene is TRBV11-2, the J gene TRBJ2-3; 8 nucleotides line up with TRBD2. Germline trimming cut 2 bases from V and 7 bases from J; bases unmatched to any gene: 11. Looked up from germline, CDR1 is SGHAT and CDR2 is FQNNGV. CDR3 size: 16 residues. The CDR3 protein is CASSLTAGDVLNTQYF. The CDR3 DNA reads as TGTGCCAGCAGCTTAACAGCGGGAGATGTTTTGAATACGCAGTATTTT.

This clonotype was picked up a small number of times. This chain joins TRBV18 and TRBJ2-7, with 8 bases identical to TRBD1. V shed 1 base, J shed 6 bases, and the junction held 5 bases outside the gene matches. Germline V gene lookup returns CDR1 KGHSH and CDR2 LQKENI. The CDR3 has 14 amino acids. The CDR3, as DNA: TGTGCCAGCTCACCACTACAGGGGGGCAGCGAGCAGTACTTC. Amino acid sequence: CASSPLQGGSEQYF.

This clonotype was seen a handful of times. The CDR3 bases are TGTGCCAGCAGACCCGACTTAGGGGACACCGGGGAGCTGTTTTTT. It specifies CASRPDLGDTGELFF. This rearrangement joins TRBV6-1 to TRBJ2-2; a weak D match, TRBD1 (5 bases). Germline V gene lookup returns CDR1 MNHNS and CDR2 SASEGT. The V end lost 6 bases, the J end lost 3 bases, and 14 bases lay between the germline ends. CDR3 size: 15 residues.

This rearrangement joins TRBV5-1 to TRBJ2-1; D might be TRBD2 (5 bases). V lost 0 bases to trimming and J lost 9 bases, with 13 bases between them. This CDR3 has 14 residues. Germline values: CDR1 SGHRS, CDR2 YFSETQ. CDR3 sequence: CASSLVASYAEQFF. CDR3 nucleotides: TGCGCCAGCAGCTTGGTGGCTAGCTACGCTGAGCAGTTCTTC.

This rearrangement joins TRBV6-2 or TRBV6-3 to TRBJ2-7; 8 positions agree with TRBD1. Looked up from germline, CDR1 is MNHEY and CDR2 is SVGEGT. The trim removed 4 bases at V and 3 bases at J, leaving 5 bases unmatched. The CDR3 runs to 14 residues. This CDR3 is CASSSWTGYYEQYF. CDR3 nucleotides: TGTGCCAGCAGTTCATGGACAGGGTACTACGAGCAGTACTTC.

This clonotype has more than one count but fewer than ten. The CDR3 DNA is TGTGCCAGCCTGCTAGCGGTAAACACCGGGGAGCTGTTTTTT. Protein sequence: CASLLAVNTGELFF. The genes are TRBV6-1 and TRBJ2-2, with 7 bases fitting TRBD2. Looked up from germline, CDR1 is MNHNS and CDR2 is SASEGT. This CDR3 region has 14 residues. The V segment lost 8 bases and the J segment 2 bases; nucleotides outside the gene matches: 5.

The chain has TRBV11-2 and TRBJ2-7, with 9 bases matching TRBD2. The trim removed 5 bases at V and 6 bases at J, leaving 11 bases unmatched. Germline loops: CDR1 SGHAT, CDR2 FQNNGV. This CDR3 is 15 amino acids long. CDR3 in DNA: TGTGCCAGCAGCCGGGGTGGTAGCGGGAGTTTCGAGCAGTACTTC. Residues: CASSRGGSGSFEQYF. Supplemented by reference TRBV11-2 and TRBJ2-7, the full variable domain reads EAGVAQSPRYKIIEKRQSVAFWCNPISGHATLYWYQQILGQGPKLLIQFQNNGVVDDSQLPKDRFSAERLKGVDSTLKIQPAKLEDSAVYLCASSRGGSGSFEQYFGPGTRLTVT.

This sequence joins TRBV2 and TRBJ2-1, with D possibly being TRBD1 (6 bases). The CDR3 loop spans 12 amino acids. V gave up 8 bases and J gave up 10 bases, with 15 bases separating them. Germline CDR1 reads SNHLY; CDR2 reads FYNNEI. The CDR3 DNA follows: TGTGCCAGCTATACAGGGTCGGGAGAGCAGTTCTTC. Translating gives CASYTGSGEQFF.

Only a few counts were recorded for this clonotype. The chain joins TRBV4-3 to TRBJ1-1, with D maybe TRBD1 (5 bases). Germline CDR1 and CDR2: LGHNA and YSLEER. Trimming left V 0 bases short and J 5 bases short, with 13 bases between. The CDR3 has 15 amino acids. The CDR3 reads CASSQEWGAGTEAFF. The CDR3 bases are TGCGCCAGCAGCCAAGAGTGGGGCGCGGGGACTGAAGCTTTCTTT.

The rearrangement uses TRBV18 and TRBJ2-7; 7 nucleotides align to TRBD1. The V gene end was trimmed by 3 bases and the J gene end by 2 bases; junction bases not matched to a gene: 10. The CDR3 sequence is 16 residues long. Germline loops: CDR1 KGHSH, CDR2 LQKENI. The CDR3 DNA reads as TGTGCCAGCTCACCGAGAGGGCAGGGGGTACCCTACGAGCAGTACTTC. Translated: CASSPRGQGVPYEQYF. Full variable domain (rest looked up from reference TRBV18 and TRBJ2-7): NAGVMQNPRHLVRRRGQEARLRCSPMKGHSHVYWYRQLPEEGLKFMVYLQKENIIDESGMPKERFSAEFPKEGPSILRIQQVVRGDSAAYFCASSPRGQGVPYEQYFGPGTRLTVT.

In its sample, this clonotype was seen many times. V is TRBV5-5 and J is TRBJ2-2, with D unresolved. In germline, CDR1 is SGHKS, CDR2 YYEKEE (reference sequence). The CDR3 is 15 amino acids. With 2 bases removed from V and 7 bases from J, the gap between germline ends came to 15 bases. CDR3 DNA sequence: TGTGCCAGCAGCTTCGATCTCAACCTCGACGGGGAGCTGTTTTTT. Protein product: CASSFDLNLDGELFF.

This clonotype was detected only a few times. The chain carries TRBV7-9 and TRBJ2-1, with D tentatively TRBD2 (6 bases). The germline V gene has CDR1 SEHNR and CDR2 FQNEAQ (reference sequence). V dropped 7 bases and J dropped 0 bases, with 13 bases sitting between them. CDR3 length: 15 amino acids. The CDR3 region has the DNA TGTGCCAGCACGGGGGTAGGAGGCTCCTACAATGAGCAGTTCTTC. Its translation: CASTGVGGSYNEQFF.

V and J are TRBV7-2 and TRBJ2-1; 16 bases line up with TRBD2. The trim removed 5 bases at V and 7 bases at J, leaving 2 bases unmatched. The germline V gene encodes CDR1 SGHTA and CDR2 FQGNSA. The CDR3 consists of 15 residues. The CDR3 bases are TGTGCCAGCAGCGTGGGACTAGCGGGGGGGAATGAGCAGTTCTTC. Encoded protein: CASSVGLAGGNEQFF. Based on the CDR3 plus reference TRBV7-2 and TRBJ2-1, the full variable domain is GAGVSQSPSNKVTEKGKDVELRCDPISGHTALYWYRQSLGQGLEFLIYFQGNSAPDKSGLPSDRFSAERTGGSVSTLTIQRTQQEDSAVYLCASSVGLAGGNEQFFGPGTRLTVL.

The chain couples TRBV20-1 to TRBJ1-1; the match to TRBD1 covers 9 bases. The CDR3 is made up of 12 amino acids. Per germline, CDR1 DFQATT and CDR2 SNEGSKA (reference sequence). V lost 5 bases to trimming and J lost 7 bases; unmatched junction nucleotides: 5. The CDR3: CSALQGAVEAFF. CDR3 DNA sequence: TGCAGTGCTCTACAGGGGGCGGTTGAAGCTTTCTTT.

The chain couples TRBV7-2 to TRBJ2-1, with 9 bases fitting TRBD1. This CDR3 contains 16 residues. The junction had 9 bases not matched to a gene; V was cut back by 5 bases and J by 4 bases. Germline assignment: CDR1 SGHTA and CDR2 FQGNSA. The CDR3 DNA reads TGTGCCAGCAGCCGTCAACCGGGACAGGGATACAATGAGCAGTTCTTC. This encodes CASSRQPGQGYNEQFF. Filled out from reference TRBV7-2 and TRBJ2-1, the complete variable domain reads GAGVSQSPSNKVTEKGKDVELRCDPISGHTALYWYRQSLGQGLEFLIYFQGNSAPDKSGLPSDRFSAERTGGSVSTLTIQRTQQEDSAVYLCASSRQPGQGYNEQFFGPGTRLTVL.

The chain carries TRBV7-9 and TRBJ2-4; D is undetermined. Germline assignment: CDR1 SEHNR and CDR2 FQNEAQ (reference sequence). The CDR3 has 15 residues. Trimming shortened V by 5 bases and J by 0 bases, and 11 bases separated the two germline ends. The CDR3 loop is CASSPIRRAKNIQYF. CDR3 coding DNA: TGTGCCAGCAGCCCGATAAGGAGAGCCAAAAACATTCAGTACTTC.

This clonotype has a single count. The chain carries TRBV28 and TRBJ2-1, with unresolved D. The CDR3 extends over 11 amino acids. V dropped 5 bases and J dropped 8 bases, with 7 bases sitting between them. The germline gives CDR1 MDHEN, CDR2 SYDVKM. The CDR3 here is CASSDNYEQFF. In nucleotides, the CDR3 is TGTGCCAGCAGTGACAATTATGAGCAGTTCTTC. Full variable domain (outside the CDR3, taken from reference TRBV28 and TRBJ2-1): DVKVTQSSRYLVKRTGEKVFLECVQDMDHENMFWYRQDPGLGLRLIYFSYDVKMKEKGDIPEGYSVSREKKERFSLILESASTNQTSMYLCASSDNYEQFFGPGTRLTVL.

In this sample, this clonotype turned up many times. The chain uses TRBV4-3 and TRBJ2-5, with 7 bases matching TRBD1. V shed 0 bases and J 4 bases; nucleotides not matched to a gene: 5. CDR1 is LGHNA and CDR2 is YSLEER in the germline V gene. This CDR3 is 15 amino acids long. The CDR3 spells CASSQEDNRGETQYF. CDR3 nucleotide sequence: TGCGCCAGCAGCCAAGAAGACAACAGGGGAGAGACCCAGTACTTC.

The chain combines TRBV6-2 or TRBV6-3 with TRBJ2-7; D possibly corresponds to TRBD2 (6 bases). The CDR3 runs to 16 residues. With 2 bases removed from V and 3 bases from J, the gap between germline ends came to 17 bases. Germline V gene data show CDR1 as MNHEY and CDR2 as SVGEGT. This CDR3 is CASSYGRQGSLYEQYF. The CDR3 nucleotides read TGTGCCAGCAGTTACGGGAGGCAGGGTTCGCTCTACGAGCAGTACTTC.

J is TRBJ2-7 and V is TRBV12-3 or TRBV12-4, with unresolved D. CDR3 length equals 12 residues. The germline V and J ends were trimmed by 2 bases and 2 bases, with 4 bases remaining between them. CDR3 loop: CASSLLTYEQYF. DNA of the CDR3: TGTGCCAGCAGTTTACTGACCTACGAGCAGTACTTC.

The chain recombines TRBV11-2 with TRBJ2-2; the D gene is possibly TRBD1 (5 bases). Trimming removed 2 bases at V and 2 bases at J, with 12 bases between. Germline CDR1 SGHAT, CDR2 FQNNGV. This CDR3 has 16 residues. This CDR3 reads CASSLRRRGNTGELFF. As DNA, the CDR3 is TGTGCCAGCAGCTTAAGACGTAGGGGTAACACCGGGGAGCTGTTTTTT.

The chain links TRBV12-3 or TRBV12-4 to TRBJ1-3; D not certain. The CDR3 is 14 amino acids. Trimming pared 7 bases from V and 0 bases from J, leaving 10 bases between. The CDR3 bases are TGTGCCAGCATTCAAGGCTTCTCTGGAAACACCATATATTTT. Residues: CASIQGFSGNTIYF.